This section outlines one TCR beta chain sequence together with its context. The antigen is undetermined. These data originate in a study of tumor-infiltrating lymphocytes in localized non-small cell lung cancer. Study as a whole: Patients included smokers and never-smokers with various histologies, some sampled after neoadjuvant chemotherapy.

Study-level results: Tumor T-cell fraction from TCR sequencing was not associated with recurrence-free survival (p = 0.61). Immunotypes IM1 and IM2 had similar TCR-derived T-cell fractions.

The V end was cut by 0 bases, the J end by 9 bases, with 18 bases between. The CDR3 runs 15 residues. CDR1 and CDR2 (germline): LGHNA, YSLEER. Repertoires were generated with immunoSEQ multiplex PCR, while TCRdb's copy carries only in-frame clones and drops some. The sample holds a few thousand clones, about 81% seen once. The chain employs TRBV4-3 and TRBJ2-7; D possibly corresponds to TRBD2 (5 bases). The TCR originated in a human donor with non-small cell lung cancer. The specimen sequenced was lung tumor tissue. The CDR3 spells CASSQEIKDSIGQYF. As DNA, the CDR3 is TGCGCCAGCAGCCAAGAAATAAAGGACTCCATCGGGCAGTACTTC.